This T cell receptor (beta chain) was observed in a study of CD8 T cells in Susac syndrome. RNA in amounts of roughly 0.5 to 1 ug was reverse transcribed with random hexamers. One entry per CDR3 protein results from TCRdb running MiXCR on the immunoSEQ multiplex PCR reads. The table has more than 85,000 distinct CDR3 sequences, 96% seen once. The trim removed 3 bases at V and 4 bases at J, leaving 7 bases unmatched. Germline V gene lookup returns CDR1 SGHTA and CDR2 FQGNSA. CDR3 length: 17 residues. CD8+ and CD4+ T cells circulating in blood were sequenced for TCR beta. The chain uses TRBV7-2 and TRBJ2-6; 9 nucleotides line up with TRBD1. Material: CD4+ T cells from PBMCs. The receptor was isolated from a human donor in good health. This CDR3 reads CASSFRDRVFGANVLTF. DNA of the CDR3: TGTGCCAGCAGCTTCCGGGACAGGGTCTTCGGGGCCAACGTCCTGACTTTC. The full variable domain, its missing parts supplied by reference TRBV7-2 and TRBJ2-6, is GAGVSQSPSNKVTEKGKDVELRCDPISGHTALYWYRQSLGQGLEFLIYFQGNSAPDKSGLPSDRFSAERTGGSVSTLTIQRTQQEDSAVYLCASSFRDRVFGANVLTFGAGSRLTVL.